This TCR beta chain was identified during a study of neurological immune-mediated disorders. This clonotype was seen at least ten times. Trimming left V 3 bases short and J 0 bases short, with 13 bases between. The V gene's germline CDR1 is KGHDR and CDR2 SFDVKD. This CDR3 region has 17 residues. TCRdb itself ran the 5' RACE reads through MiXCR, one entry per CDR3 protein. The repertoire holds approximately 60,000 distinct CDR3 sequences, with 4.1% as singletons. Source material: PBMCs. The receptor comes from a man aged 50 or older with multiple sclerosis. V usage is TRBV24-1 and J usage is TRBJ2-2; D unclear. CDR3 nucleotide sequence: TGTGCCACCAGTGATCCCGTAGGGTCCCCGAACACCGGGGAGCTGTTTTTT. Protein product: CATSDPVGSPNTGELFF.